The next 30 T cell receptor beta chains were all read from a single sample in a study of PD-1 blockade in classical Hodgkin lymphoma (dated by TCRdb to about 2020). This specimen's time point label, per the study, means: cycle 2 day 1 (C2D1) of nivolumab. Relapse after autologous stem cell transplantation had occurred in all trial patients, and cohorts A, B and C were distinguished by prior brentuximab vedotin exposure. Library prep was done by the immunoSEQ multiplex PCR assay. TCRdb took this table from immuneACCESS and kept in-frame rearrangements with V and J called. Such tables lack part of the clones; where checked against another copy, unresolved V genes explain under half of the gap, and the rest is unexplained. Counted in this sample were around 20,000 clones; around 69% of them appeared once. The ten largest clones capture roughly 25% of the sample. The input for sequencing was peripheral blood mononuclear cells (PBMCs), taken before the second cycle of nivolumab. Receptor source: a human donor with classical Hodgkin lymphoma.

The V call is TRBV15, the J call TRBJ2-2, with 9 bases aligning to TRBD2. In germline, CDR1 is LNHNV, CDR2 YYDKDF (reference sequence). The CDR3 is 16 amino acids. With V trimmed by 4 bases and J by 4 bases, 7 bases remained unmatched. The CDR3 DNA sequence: TGTGCCACCAGCAAGCCAGCGGGAGGAGTCACCGGGGAGCTGTTTTTT. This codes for CATSKPAGGVTGELFF.

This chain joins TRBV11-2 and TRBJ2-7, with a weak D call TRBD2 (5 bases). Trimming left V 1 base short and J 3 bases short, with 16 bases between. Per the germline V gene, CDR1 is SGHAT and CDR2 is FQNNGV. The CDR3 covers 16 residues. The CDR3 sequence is CASSLVRLGAYYEQYF. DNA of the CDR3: TGTGCCAGCAGCTTAGTTAGGCTGGGAGCATACTACGAGCAGTACTTC.

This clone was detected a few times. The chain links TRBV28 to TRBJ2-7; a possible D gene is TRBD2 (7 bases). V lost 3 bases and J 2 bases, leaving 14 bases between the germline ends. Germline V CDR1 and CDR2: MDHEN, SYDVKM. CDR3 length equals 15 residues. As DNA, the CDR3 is TGTGCCAGCAGTTTTGGGGGGGGCCGGGCCTACGAGCAGTACTTC. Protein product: CASSFGGGRAYEQYF.

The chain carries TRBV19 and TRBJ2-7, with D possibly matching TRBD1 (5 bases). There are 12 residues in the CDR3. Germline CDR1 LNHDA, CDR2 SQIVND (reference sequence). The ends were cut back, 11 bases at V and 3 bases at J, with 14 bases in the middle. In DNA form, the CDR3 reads TGTGCCCAGGGAACAGGAATCTACGAGCAGTACTTC. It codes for CAQGTGIYEQYF.

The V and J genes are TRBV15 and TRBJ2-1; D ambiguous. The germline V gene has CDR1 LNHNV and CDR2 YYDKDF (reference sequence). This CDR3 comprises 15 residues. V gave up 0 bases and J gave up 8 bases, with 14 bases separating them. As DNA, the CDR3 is TGTGCCACCAGCAGAGATAGGGCCAGGATGGATGAGCAGTTCTTC. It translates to CATSRDRARMDEQFF.

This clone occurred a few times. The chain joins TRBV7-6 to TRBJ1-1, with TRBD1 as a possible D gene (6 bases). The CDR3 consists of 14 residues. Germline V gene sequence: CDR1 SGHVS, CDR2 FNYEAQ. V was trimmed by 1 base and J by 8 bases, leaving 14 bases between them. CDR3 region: CASSLGHSGGEAFF. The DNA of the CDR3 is TGTGCCAGCAGCTTAGGACACAGCGGGGGCGAAGCTTTCTTT.

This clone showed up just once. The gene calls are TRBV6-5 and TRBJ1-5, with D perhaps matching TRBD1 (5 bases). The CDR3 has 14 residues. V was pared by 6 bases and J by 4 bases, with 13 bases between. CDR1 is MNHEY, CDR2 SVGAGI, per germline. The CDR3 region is CASRRDGTNQPQHF. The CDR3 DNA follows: TGTGCCAGCAGGAGGGACGGAACTAATCAGCCCCAGCATTTT.

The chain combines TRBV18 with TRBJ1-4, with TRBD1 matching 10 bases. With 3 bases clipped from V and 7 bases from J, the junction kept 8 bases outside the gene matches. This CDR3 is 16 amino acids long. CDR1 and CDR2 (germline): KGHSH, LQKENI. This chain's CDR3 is CASSPYPGQGSEKLFF. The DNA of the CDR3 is TGTGCCAGCTCACCGTACCCGGGACAGGGGAGTGAAAAACTGTTTTTT. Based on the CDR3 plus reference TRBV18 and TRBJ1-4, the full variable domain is NAGVMQNPRHLVRRRGQEARLRCSPMKGHSHVYWYRQLPEEGLKFMVYLQKENIIDESGMPKERFSAEFPKEGPSILRIQQVVRGDSAAYFCASSPYPGQGSEKLFFGSGTQLSVL.

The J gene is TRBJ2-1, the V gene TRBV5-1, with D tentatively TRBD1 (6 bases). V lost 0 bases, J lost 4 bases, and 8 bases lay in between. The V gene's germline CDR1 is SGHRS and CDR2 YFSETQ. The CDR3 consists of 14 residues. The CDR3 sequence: CASSLGQGYNEQFF. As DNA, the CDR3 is TGCGCCAGCAGCTTGGGGCAGGGGTACAATGAGCAGTTCTTC.

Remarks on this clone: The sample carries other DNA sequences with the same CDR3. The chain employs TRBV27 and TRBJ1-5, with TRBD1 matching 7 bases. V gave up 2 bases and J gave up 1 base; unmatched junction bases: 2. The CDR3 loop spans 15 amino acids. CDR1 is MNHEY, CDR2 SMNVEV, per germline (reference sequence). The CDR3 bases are TGTGCCAGCAGTTTAACAGGGGCCAGCAATCAGCCCCAGCATTTT. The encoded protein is CASSLTGASNQPQHF.

CDR3 nucleotide sequence: TGTGCCAGCAGCTTAGATTGGGGGGGGCAGGGGATGAGTGAGACCCAGTACTTC. It is translated as CASSLDWGGQGMSETQYF. This chain links TRBV7-8 with TRBJ2-5, with D possibly TRBD2 on 7 matching bases. CDR3 length: 18 amino acids. The germline V and J ends were trimmed by 1 base and 5 bases, with 23 bases remaining between them. CDR1 and CDR2 from the germline V gene are SGHVS and FQNEAQ. Based on the CDR3 plus reference TRBV7-8 and TRBJ2-5, the full variable domain is GAGVSQSPRYKVAKRGQDVALRCDPISGHVSLFWYQQALGQGPEFLTYFQNEAQLDKSGLPSDRFFAERPEGSVSTLKIQRTQQEDSAVYLCASSLDWGGQGMSETQYFGPGTRLLVL.

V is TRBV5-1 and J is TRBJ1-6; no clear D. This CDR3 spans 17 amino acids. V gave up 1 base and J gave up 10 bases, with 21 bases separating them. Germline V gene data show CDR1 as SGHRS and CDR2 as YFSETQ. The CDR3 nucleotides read TGCGCCAGCAGCTTGTTTCCGGGTCTCCAAGGCGGATCACCCCTCCACTTT. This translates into CASSLFPGLQGGSPLHF.

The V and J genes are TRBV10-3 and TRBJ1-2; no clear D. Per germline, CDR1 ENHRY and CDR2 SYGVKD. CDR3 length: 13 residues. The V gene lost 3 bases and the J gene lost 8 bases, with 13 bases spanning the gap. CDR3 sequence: CAISDTNRRGYTF. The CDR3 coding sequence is TGTGCCATCAGTGATACAAACAGACGAGGCTACACCTTC.

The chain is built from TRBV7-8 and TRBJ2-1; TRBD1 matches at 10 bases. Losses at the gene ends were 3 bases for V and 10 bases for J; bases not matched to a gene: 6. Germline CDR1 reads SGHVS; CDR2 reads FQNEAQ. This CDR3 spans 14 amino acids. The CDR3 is CASSLRDRGDEQFF. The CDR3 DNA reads TGTGCCAGCAGCTTGAGGGACAGGGGAGACGAGCAGTTCTTC.

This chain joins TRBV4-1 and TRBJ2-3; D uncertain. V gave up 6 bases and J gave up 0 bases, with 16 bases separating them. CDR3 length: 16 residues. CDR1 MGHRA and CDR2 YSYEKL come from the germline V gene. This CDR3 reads CASSFHQVPSTDTQYF. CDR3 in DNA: TGCGCCAGCAGTTTCCATCAGGTCCCAAGCACAGATACGCAGTATTTT.

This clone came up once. CDR3 in amino acids: CASSWQTAATRETQYF. CDR3 coding DNA: TGTGCCAGCAGCTGGCAGACCGCAGCGACCCGAGAGACCCAGTACTTC. The chain employs TRBV5-6 and TRBJ2-5; D is unclear. CDR1 SGHDT and CDR2 YYEEEE come from the germline V gene. Trimming shortened V by 3 bases and J by 4 bases, and 19 bases separated the two germline ends. The CDR3 spans 16 residues.

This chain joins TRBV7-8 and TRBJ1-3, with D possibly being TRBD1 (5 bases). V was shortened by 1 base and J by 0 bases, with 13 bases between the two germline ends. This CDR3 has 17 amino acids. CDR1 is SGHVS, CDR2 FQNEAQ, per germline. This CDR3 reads CASSLGQGLYSGNTIYF. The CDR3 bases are TGTGCCAGCAGCTTAGGGCAGGGTCTCTACTCTGGAAACACCATATATTTT.

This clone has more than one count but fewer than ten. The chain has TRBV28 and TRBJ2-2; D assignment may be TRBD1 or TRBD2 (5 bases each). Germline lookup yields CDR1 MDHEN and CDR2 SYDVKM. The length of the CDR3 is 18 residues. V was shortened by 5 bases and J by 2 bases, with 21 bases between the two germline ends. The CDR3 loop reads CASSGAPGARGNTGELFF. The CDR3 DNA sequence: TGTGCCAGCAGTGGGGCGCCGGGCGCTCGGGGAAACACCGGGGAGCTGTTTTTT.

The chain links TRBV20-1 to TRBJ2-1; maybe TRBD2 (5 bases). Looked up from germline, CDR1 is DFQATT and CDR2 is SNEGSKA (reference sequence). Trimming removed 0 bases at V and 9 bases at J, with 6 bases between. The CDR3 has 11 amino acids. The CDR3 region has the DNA TGCAGTGCTAGAGAACGGGGTGAGCAGTTCTTC. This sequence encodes CSARERGEQFF.

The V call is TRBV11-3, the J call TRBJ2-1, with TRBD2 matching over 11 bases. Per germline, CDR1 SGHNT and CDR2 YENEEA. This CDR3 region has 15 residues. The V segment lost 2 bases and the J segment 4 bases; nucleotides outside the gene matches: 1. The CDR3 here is CASSLIAGGYNEQFF. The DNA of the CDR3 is TGTGCCAGCAGCTTAATAGCGGGAGGGTACAATGAGCAGTTCTTC. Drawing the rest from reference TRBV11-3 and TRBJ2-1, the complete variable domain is EAGVVQSPRYKIIEKKQPVAFWCNPISGHNTLYWYLQNLGQGPELLIRYENEEAVDDSQLPKDRFSAERLKGVDSTLKIQPAELGDSAVYLCASSLIAGGYNEQFFGPGTRLTVL.

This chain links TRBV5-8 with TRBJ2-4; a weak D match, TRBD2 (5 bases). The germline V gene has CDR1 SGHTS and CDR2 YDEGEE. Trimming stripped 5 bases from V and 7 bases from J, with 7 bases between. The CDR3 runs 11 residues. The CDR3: CASRWENIQYF. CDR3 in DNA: TGTGCCAGCAGATGGGAGAACATTCAGTACTTC.

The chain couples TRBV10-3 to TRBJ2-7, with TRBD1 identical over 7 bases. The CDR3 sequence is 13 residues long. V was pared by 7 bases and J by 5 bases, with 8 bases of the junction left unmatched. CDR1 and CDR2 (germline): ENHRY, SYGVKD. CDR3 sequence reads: CAITPGQTHEQYF. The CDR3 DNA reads TGTGCCATCACACCGGGACAGACACACGAGCAGTACTTC.

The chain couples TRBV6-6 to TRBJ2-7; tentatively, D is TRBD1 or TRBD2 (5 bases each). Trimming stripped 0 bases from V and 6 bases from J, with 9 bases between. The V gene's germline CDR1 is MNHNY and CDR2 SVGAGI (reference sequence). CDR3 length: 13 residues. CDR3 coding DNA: TGTGCCAGCAGTTACTCGAGGGGCGGCGAGCAGTACTTC. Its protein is CASSYSRGGEQYF.

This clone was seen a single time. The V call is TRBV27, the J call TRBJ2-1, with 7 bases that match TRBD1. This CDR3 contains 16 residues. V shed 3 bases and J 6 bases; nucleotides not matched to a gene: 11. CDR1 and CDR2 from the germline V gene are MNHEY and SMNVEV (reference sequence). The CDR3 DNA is TGTGCCAGCAGTTTTCGGACAGGTTTGATCGGCAATGAGCAGTTCTTC. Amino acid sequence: CASSFRTGLIGNEQFF.

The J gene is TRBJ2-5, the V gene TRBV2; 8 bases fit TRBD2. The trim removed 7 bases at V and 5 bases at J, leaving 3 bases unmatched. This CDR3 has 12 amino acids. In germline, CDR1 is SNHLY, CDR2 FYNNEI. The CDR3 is CASKAGGETQYF. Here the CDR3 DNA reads TGTGCCAGCAAGGCGGGAGGCGAGACCCAGTACTTC.

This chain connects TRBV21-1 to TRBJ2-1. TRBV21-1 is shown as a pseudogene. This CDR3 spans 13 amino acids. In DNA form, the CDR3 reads TGTGCCAGCAGCAAATCTGTCACCAATGAGCAGTTCTTC. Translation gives CASSKSVTNEQFF.

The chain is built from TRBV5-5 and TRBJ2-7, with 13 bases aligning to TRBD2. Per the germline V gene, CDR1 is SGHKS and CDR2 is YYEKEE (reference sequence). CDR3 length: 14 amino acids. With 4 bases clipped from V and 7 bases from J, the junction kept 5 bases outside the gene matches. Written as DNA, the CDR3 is TGTGCCAGCAGCAACATGGGACTAGCGGGAGAGCAGTACTTC. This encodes CASSNMGLAGEQYF.

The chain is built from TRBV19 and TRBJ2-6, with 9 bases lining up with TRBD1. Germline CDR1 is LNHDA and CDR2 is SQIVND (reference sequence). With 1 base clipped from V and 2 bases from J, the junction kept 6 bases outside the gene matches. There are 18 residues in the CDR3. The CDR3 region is CASSIGGTGLAGANVLTF. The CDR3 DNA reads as TGTGCCAGTAGTATAGGTGGGACAGGGCTGGCTGGGGCCAACGTCCTGACTTTC.

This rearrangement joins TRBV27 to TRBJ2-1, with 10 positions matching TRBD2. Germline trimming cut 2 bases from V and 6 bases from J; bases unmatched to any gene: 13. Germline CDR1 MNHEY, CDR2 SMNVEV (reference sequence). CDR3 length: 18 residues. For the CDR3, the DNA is TGTGCCAGCAGTTTAATCCTAACCGGGACTAGCGCACTCAATGAGCAGTTCTTC. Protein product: CASSLILTGTSALNEQFF.

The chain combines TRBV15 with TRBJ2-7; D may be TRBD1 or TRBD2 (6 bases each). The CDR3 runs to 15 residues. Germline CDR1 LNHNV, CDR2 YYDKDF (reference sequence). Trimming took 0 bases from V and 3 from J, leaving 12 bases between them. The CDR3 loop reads CATSRDRGAYYEQYF. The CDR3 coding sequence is TGTGCCACCAGCAGAGATAGGGGGGCCTACTACGAGCAGTACTTC.